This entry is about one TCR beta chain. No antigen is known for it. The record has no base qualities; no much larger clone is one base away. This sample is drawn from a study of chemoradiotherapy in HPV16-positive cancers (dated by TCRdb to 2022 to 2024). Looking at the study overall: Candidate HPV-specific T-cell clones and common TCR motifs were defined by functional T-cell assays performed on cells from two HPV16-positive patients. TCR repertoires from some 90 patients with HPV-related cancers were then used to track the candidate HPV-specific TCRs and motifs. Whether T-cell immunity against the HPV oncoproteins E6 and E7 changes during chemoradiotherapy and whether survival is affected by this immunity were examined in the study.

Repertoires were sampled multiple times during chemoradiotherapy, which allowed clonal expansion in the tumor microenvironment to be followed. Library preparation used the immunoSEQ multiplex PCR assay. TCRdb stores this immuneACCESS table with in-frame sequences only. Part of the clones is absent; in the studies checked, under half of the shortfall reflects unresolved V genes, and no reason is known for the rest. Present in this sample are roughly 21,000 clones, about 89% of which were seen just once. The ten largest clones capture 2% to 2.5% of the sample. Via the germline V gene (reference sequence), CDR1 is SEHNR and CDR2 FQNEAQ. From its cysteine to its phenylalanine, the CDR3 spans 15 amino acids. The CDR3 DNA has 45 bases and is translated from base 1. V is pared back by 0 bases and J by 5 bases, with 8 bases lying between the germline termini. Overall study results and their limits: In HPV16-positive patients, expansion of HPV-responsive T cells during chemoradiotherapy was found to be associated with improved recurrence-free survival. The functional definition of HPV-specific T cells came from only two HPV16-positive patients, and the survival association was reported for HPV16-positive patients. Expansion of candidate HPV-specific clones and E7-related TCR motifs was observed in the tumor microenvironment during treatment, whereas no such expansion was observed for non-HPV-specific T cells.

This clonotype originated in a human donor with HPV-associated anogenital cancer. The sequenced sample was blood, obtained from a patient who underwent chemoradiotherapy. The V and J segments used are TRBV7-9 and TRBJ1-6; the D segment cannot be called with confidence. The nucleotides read TGTGCCAGCAGCTTAGCGAACCGGGATAATTCACCCCTCCACTTT. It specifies CASSLANRDNSPLHF.